The clone carrying this T cell receptor (beta chain) was seen repeatedly, ten times or more. Its antigen is not known. The source of the sample is a study of T cells in Graves' hyperthyroidism and ophthalmopathy. Notes on the study in general: Most expanded thyroid clonotypes above 0.001 recurred in blood.

Criteria for exclusion of patients were uncontrolled infection, other autoimmune disease, pregnancy or lactation. PBMCs were collected from an approximately 9.4 ml volume of fresh peripheral blood. The CDR3 regions of TCR beta were amplified from RNA transcripts. The TCR CDR3 was amplified in a first-round RT-PCR using the HTBI primer set. TCRdb passed the multiplex PCR reads through MiXCR, listing each CDR3 protein once. This table holds 250,000 to 300,000 distinct CDR3 sequences, roughly 15% found once. Looked up from germline, CDR1 is MDHEN and CDR2 is SYDVKM. V dropped 5 bases and J dropped 8; count of bases not matched to a gene: 6. The CDR3 has 14 residues.

The sequencing input was blood. This TCR came from a woman in her twenties or thirties with Graves' hyperthyroidism that later progressed to Graves' ophthalmopathy. V usage is TRBV28 and J usage is TRBJ2-1; 10 bases are a match to TRBD1. The CDR3 region is CASSRDRGTDEQFF. CDR3 coding DNA: TGTGCCAGCAGTCGGGACAGGGGAACAGATGAGCAGTTCTTC.